This T cell receptor beta chain originates from a study of blood T cell repertoires in COVID-19. Study details: Donors in the United States, Italy and Spain gave samples during acute or convalescent COVID-19. PBMCs, B-cell-depleted T cells, or T cells were the source of the cDNA or gDNA that made up the material.

Germline lookup yields CDR1 SNHLY and CDR2 FYNNEI. This CDR3 comprises 14 residues. The junction had 5 bases not matched to a gene; V was cut back by 4 bases and J by 7 bases. In the source study's methods: For nucleated cells, counts were estimated from reference gene primer amplification. Clones were read by immunoSEQ multiplex PCR, and TCRdb kept only the in-frame ones, dropping some. The V and J calls and clone size are taken from that table; D and trimming were inferred from the DNA. The sample includes about 220,000 clones, roughly 82% of them seen just once. Sequencing used peripheral blood. The chain carries TRBV2 and TRBJ2-1; 9 nucleotides match TRBD2. The receptor was derived from a man in his fifties or sixties with active or convalescent COVID-19. For the CDR3, the DNA is TGTGCCAGCAGTGCCGGGACTAGCTGGAATGAGCAGTTCTTC. Its translation: CASSAGTSWNEQFF.